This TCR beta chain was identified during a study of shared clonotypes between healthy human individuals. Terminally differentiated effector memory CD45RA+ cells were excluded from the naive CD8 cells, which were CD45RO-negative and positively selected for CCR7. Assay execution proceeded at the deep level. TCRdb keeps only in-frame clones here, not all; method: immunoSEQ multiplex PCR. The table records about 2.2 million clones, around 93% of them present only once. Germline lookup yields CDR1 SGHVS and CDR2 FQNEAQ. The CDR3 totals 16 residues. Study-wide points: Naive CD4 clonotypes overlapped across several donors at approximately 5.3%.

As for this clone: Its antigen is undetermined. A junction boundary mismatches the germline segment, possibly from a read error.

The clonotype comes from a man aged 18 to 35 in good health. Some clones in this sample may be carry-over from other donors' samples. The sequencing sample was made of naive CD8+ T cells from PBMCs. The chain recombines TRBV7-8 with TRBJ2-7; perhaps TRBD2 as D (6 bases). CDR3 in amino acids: CASNLLGTGGSYEQYF. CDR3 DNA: TGTGCCAGCAACTTACTGGGGACCGGAGGGTCCTACGAGCAGTACTTC.